The next 30 T cell receptor beta chains were all read from a single sample in a study of T-cell memory formation after mild COVID-19. From the 5' RACE reads, TCRdb called clonotypes with MiXCR, one entry per CDR3 protein. Of over 350,000 distinct CDR3 sequences in the sample, 20% to 30% were seen once. Sample: PBMCs or a T cell subset sorted from them (not recorded which). The receptors here all came from an adult woman who had mild COVID-19 (a few samples of this study predate the infection). Cell type and time point are not known.

This clonotype came up many times. The CDR3 spells CASSTGGAKNIQYF. CDR3 DNA sequence: TGTGCCAGCAGCACCGGGGGGGCCAAAAACATTCAGTACTTC. J is TRBJ2-4 and V is TRBV12-3 or TRBV12-4, with 7 positions matching TRBD2. With V trimmed by 6 bases and J by 1 base, 3 bases remained unmatched. The CDR3 totals 14 residues.

The rearrangement joins TRBV30 to TRBJ2-3; TRBD2 matches at 10 bases. V shed 1 base, J shed 1 base, and the junction held 2 bases outside the gene matches. Germline V gene lookup returns CDR1 GTSNPN and CDR2 SVGIG (reference sequence). There are 15 residues in the CDR3. The chain's CDR3 is CAWSAGTSGTDTQYF. DNA of the CDR3: TGTGCCTGGAGTGCCGGGACTAGCGGCACAGATACGCAGTATTTT.

The gene calls are TRBV4-2 and TRBJ2-2; no clear D gene. Germline V gene lookup returns CDR1 LGHNA and CDR2 YNFKEQ. Trimming stripped 3 bases from V and 6 bases from J, with 17 bases between. CDR3 length equals 16 residues. CDR3 amino acids: CASSQHKGLGAGELFF. The CDR3 nucleotides read TGTGCCAGCAGCCAGCATAAAGGGCTTGGGGCCGGGGAGCTGTTTTTT.

The V call is TRBV5-1, the J call TRBJ1-4; D perhaps matches TRBD1 (6 bases). The CDR3 length is 15 residues. The ends were cut back, 0 bases at V and 3 bases at J, with 9 bases in the middle. Per the germline V gene, CDR1 is SGHRS and CDR2 is YFSETQ. The DNA for the CDR3 is TGCGCCAGCAGCTTGGCTTCAGGGGCTAATGAAAAACTGTTTTTT. Protein product: CASSLASGANEKLFF.

The sample holds a few counts of this clonotype. The chain recombines TRBV5-1 with TRBJ2-7, with 10 nucleotides matching TRBD1. V trimming: 4 bases; J trimming: 7 bases; junction bases outside the gene matches: 8. The CDR3 extends over 14 amino acids. Germline values: CDR1 SGHRS, CDR2 YFSETQ. CDR3 sequence (DNA): TGCGCCAGCAGCCATTCCGGGACAGGGGAAGAGCAGTACTTC. Amino acids: CASSHSGTGEEQYF.

The V gene is TRBV5-1, the J gene TRBJ1-5, with TRBD1 as a possible D gene (6 bases). CDR1 is SGHRS and CDR2 is YFSETQ in the germline V gene. This CDR3 spans 15 amino acids. The V and J ends lost 4 bases and 5 bases respectively, with 16 bases between them. CDR3 region: CASSPEVGQYQPQHF. The CDR3 bases are TGCGCCAGCAGCCCGGAGGTAGGACAGTATCAGCCCCAGCATTTT.

This clonotype was seen a few times. V is TRBV7-9 and J is TRBJ2-3; D might be TRBD2 (6 bases). V was shortened by 8 bases and J by 5 bases, with 17 bases between the two germline ends. The CDR3 spans 14 residues. The germline V gene has CDR1 SEHNR and CDR2 FQNEAQ (reference sequence). CDR3 DNA sequence: TGTGCCAGCGGACCCCGACTAGAAGTAGATACGCAGTATTTT. Translated: CASGPRLEVDTQYF.

The genes are TRBV13 and TRBJ1-2; 10 bases match TRBD1. Trimming cost V 3 bases and J 5 bases; bases outside gene matches: 12. This CDR3 comprises 17 residues. Germline loops: CDR1 PRHDT, CDR2 FYEKMQ (reference sequence). The CDR3 DNA is TGTGCCAGCAGCTTCATGGACCCGGGACAGGGGCGATATGGCTACACCTTC. Its translation is CASSFMDPGQGRYGYTF. Full variable domain (missing parts from reference TRBV13 and TRBJ1-2): AAGVIQSPRHLIKEKRETATLKCYPIPRHDTVYWYQQGPGQDPQFLISFYEKMQSDKGSIPDRFSAQQFSDYHSELNMSSLELGDSALYFCASSFMDPGQGRYGYTFGSGTRLTVV.

In this sample, this clonotype turned up a few times. The V and J genes are TRBV29-1 and TRBJ2-1, with D unclear. Trimming took 3 bases from V and 10 from J, leaving 10 bases between them. This CDR3 is 11 amino acids long. Germline V CDR1 and CDR2: SQVTM, ANQGSEA. CDR3 coding DNA: TGCAGCGTTGACGGGCCCAAAGAGCAGTTCTTC. It encodes CSVDGPKEQFF.

The J gene is TRBJ1-1, the V gene TRBV11-2, with D possibly TRBD1 on 6 matching bases. Germline CDR1 is SGHAT and CDR2 is FQNNGV. V was cut by 0 bases and J by 7 bases, with 12 bases left in between. CDR3 length: 14 residues. The CDR3 reads CASSLEYGGSEAFF. The CDR3 DNA follows: TGTGCCAGCAGCTTAGAGTACGGGGGCAGTGAAGCTTTCTTT.

This clonotype appeared many times. The chain is built from TRBV10-3 and TRBJ2-2, with 11 bases identical to TRBD2. The V gene's germline CDR1 is ENHRY and CDR2 SYGVKD. This CDR3 is built from 17 residues. The junction had 5 bases not matched to a gene; V was cut back by 3 bases and J by 2 bases. The CDR3, as DNA: TGTGCCATCAGTGATCTAGCGGGAGGCCCAAACACCGGGGAGCTGTTTTTT. It codes for CAISDLAGGPNTGELFF.

In this sample, this clonotype turned up a few times. The chain joins TRBV30 to TRBJ1-1; 8 bases map to TRBD1. J was trimmed by 4 bases and V by 8 bases; bases with no gene match: 6. The CDR3 sequence is 12 residues long. Germline V gives CDR1 GTSNPN, CDR2 SVGIG (reference sequence). The CDR3 is CAGHRGSTEAFF. In nucleotides, the CDR3 is TGTGCCGGACACAGGGGGTCCACTGAAGCTTTCTTT.

This clonotype was seen only a few times. The chain uses TRBV29-1 and TRBJ2-3, with D unclear. Germline V gene data show CDR1 as SQVTM and CDR2 as ANQGSEA. Trimming removed 2 bases at V and 3 bases at J, with 18 bases between. The CDR3 covers 16 residues. The CDR3, as DNA: TGCAGCGTTGAATTCAACAGTGTTTTTTTTACAGATACGCAGTATTTT. Its translation: CSVEFNSVFFTDTQYF.

This clonotype was seen at least ten times. The gene calls are TRBV7-8 and TRBJ2-3; TRBD1 matches at 9 bases. The length of the CDR3 is 14 residues. Germline CDR1 reads SGHVS; CDR2 reads FQNEAQ. V dropped 5 bases and J dropped 3; count of bases not matched to a gene: 3. The CDR3 sequence: CASSRQGGTDTQYF. CDR3 sequence (DNA): TGTGCCAGCAGCCGACAGGGGGGGACAGATACGCAGTATTTT.

This clonotype was counted only a few times. This rearrangement joins TRBV5-1 to TRBJ2-2; tentatively, D is TRBD1 (6 bases). The V end was cut by 4 bases, the J end by 0 bases, with 13 bases between. Looked up from germline, CDR1 is SGHRS and CDR2 is YFSETQ. The CDR3 runs 16 residues. The CDR3 here is CASSLSTGPNTGELFF. As DNA, the CDR3 is TGCGCCAGCAGCCTGTCCACAGGGCCGAACACCGGGGAGCTGTTTTTT.

This clonotype occurred a few times. V is TRBV15 and J is TRBJ2-1, with D possibly being TRBD2 (6 bases). Germline V gene lookup returns CDR1 LNHNV and CDR2 YYDKDF (reference sequence). The V end was cut by 0 bases, the J end by 13 bases, with 16 bases between. This CDR3 is built from 14 residues. This chain's CDR3 is CATSREVEGSGQFF. CDR3 sequence (DNA): TGTGCCACCAGCAGAGAGGTTGAGGGTAGCGGTCAGTTCTTC.

A few counts support this clonotype. This chain uses TRBV6-5 with TRBJ2-1, with 7 positions matching TRBD2. The CDR3 loop spans 16 amino acids. Germline V lookup: CDR1 MNHEY, CDR2 SVGAGI. V lost 4 bases and J lost 8; bases outside the gene matches: 14. The CDR3 spells CASSWLAASLLDEQFF. CDR3 nucleotides: TGTGCCAGCAGTTGGCTAGCGGCCTCCTTATTGGATGAGCAGTTCTTC.

The chain employs TRBV25-1 and TRBJ1-1; D perhaps matches TRBD1 (5 bases). CDR1 and CDR2 (germline): MGHDK, SYGVNS. Trimming stripped 4 bases from V and 0 bases from J, with 15 bases between. This CDR3 spans 16 amino acids. The CDR3 nucleotides read TGTGCCAGCAGTGTATACGACAGTCTGATGAACACTGAAGCTTTCTTT. Translated, it gives CASSVYDSLMNTEAFF.

The V call is TRBV11-2, the J call TRBJ2-1, with D perhaps matching TRBD2 (5 bases). CDR1 is SGHAT, CDR2 FQNNGV, per germline. The ends were cut back, 1 base at V and 9 bases at J, with 10 bases in the middle. The CDR3 spans 13 residues. Here the CDR3 reads CASSLGGFFEQFF. CDR3 DNA: TGTGCCAGCAGCTTAGGAGGGTTTTTTGAGCAGTTCTTC.

This clonotype was detected many times. The chain employs TRBV7-8 and TRBJ2-7, with 8 bases identical to TRBD1. The germline V gene has CDR1 SGHVS and CDR2 FQNEAQ. The CDR3 runs 14 residues. V shed 3 bases, J shed 2 bases, and the junction held 3 bases outside the gene matches. CDR3 region: CASSFRTGTYEQYF. In DNA form, the CDR3 reads TGTGCCAGCAGCTTCCGGACAGGGACCTACGAGCAGTACTTC.

V gene TRBV6-5 combines with J gene TRBJ2-5; TRBD1 might be the D (6 bases). The V and J ends lost 5 bases and 5 bases respectively, with 21 bases between them. Germline V gene data show CDR1 as MNHEY and CDR2 as SVGAGI. The CDR3 runs 16 residues. The CDR3 is CASSPRAGTTVETQYF. In DNA, the CDR3 is TGTGCCAGCAGTCCACGGGCCGGGACAACTGTCGAGACCCAGTACTTC.

This chain links TRBV20-1 with TRBJ1-2; D is unclear. This CDR3 contains 14 residues. The germline V and J ends were trimmed by 4 bases and 6 bases, with 18 bases remaining between them. Germline values: CDR1 DFQATT, CDR2 SNEGSKA (reference sequence). CDR3 coding DNA: TGCAGTGCTATAGGACGAGCAAGCCGTAATGGCTACACCTTC. It translates to CSAIGRASRNGYTF.

The table lists this clonotype with many counts. The chain is built from TRBV7-6 and TRBJ1-6; D gene ambiguous. The CDR3 totals 12 residues. V lost 1 base to trimming and J lost 7 bases, with 2 bases between them. CDR1 SGHVS and CDR2 FNYEAQ come from the germline V gene. The CDR3 reads CASSLGNSPLHF. The CDR3 bases are TGTGCCAGCAGCTTAGGGAATTCACCCCTCCACTTT.

The V call is TRBV7-9, the J call TRBJ2-5; maybe TRBD2 (6 bases). The germline gives CDR1 SEHNR, CDR2 FQNEAQ (reference sequence). CDR3 size: 13 residues. Trimming removed 6 bases from V and 7 bases from J, with 15 bases in between. The CDR3 DNA is TGTGCCAGCAGTCCCGGGCCCGGGGGGACCCAGTACTTC. Its protein is CASSPGPGGTQYF.

There are a few counts of this clonotype. This chain uses TRBV12-3 or TRBV12-4 with TRBJ2-3; perhaps TRBD2 as D (5 bases). This CDR3 has 14 residues. V was clipped by 3 bases and J by 5 bases, with 12 bases between them. CDR3 sequence: CASSFHLAKDTQYF. In nucleotides, the CDR3 is TGTGCCAGCAGTTTCCACCTAGCCAAAGATACGCAGTATTTT.

The chain uses TRBV4-2 and TRBJ1-1, with D possibly TRBD1 on 5 matching bases. Trimming removed 4 bases at V and 4 bases at J, with 25 bases between. The length of the CDR3 is 18 residues. Germline CDR1 reads LGHNA; CDR2 reads YNFKEQ. This chain's CDR3 is CASSRETRFGGESTEAFF. CDR3 bases: TGTGCCAGCAGCCGAGAAACTCGATTCGGGGGGGAAAGCACTGAAGCTTTCTTT.

This clonotype was seen many times. The V and J genes are TRBV5-1 and TRBJ2-1; 8 bases agree with TRBD2. The CDR3 contains 14 residues. The germline CDR1 and CDR2 sequences are SGHRS and YFSETQ. V shed 3 bases and J 7 bases; nucleotides not matched to a gene: 6. CDR3 protein: CASSWQPSGNEQFF. The CDR3 nucleotides read TGCGCCAGCAGCTGGCAGCCTAGCGGGAATGAGCAGTTCTTC.

Only a few counts were recorded for this clonotype. The chain couples TRBV5-4 to TRBJ2-5, with 8 bases lining up with TRBD1. Germline V gene data show CDR1 as SGHNT and CDR2 as YYREEE (reference sequence). This CDR3 is built from 14 residues. V shed 4 bases and J 5 bases; nucleotides not matched to a gene: 7. The CDR3 DNA reads as TGTGCCAGCAGCCGGACAGGGATTGGGGAGACCCAGTACTTC. This codes for CASSRTGIGETQYF.

In its sample, this clonotype was seen many times. The chain carries TRBV12-3 or TRBV12-4 and TRBJ2-2; D is unclear. V lost 6 bases and J 2 bases, leaving 7 bases between the germline ends. CDR3 length: 13 residues. The CDR3 region is CASSSINTGELFF. The CDR3 bases are TGTGCCAGCAGCAGCATCAACACCGGGGAGCTGTTTTTT.

The chain employs TRBV4-1 and TRBJ1-1; D not certain. This CDR3 has 14 residues. With 0 bases removed from V and 2 bases from J, the gap between germline ends came to 7 bases. Per germline, CDR1 MGHRA and CDR2 YSYEKL. The chain's CDR3 is CASSQELRNTEAFF. The CDR3 DNA is TGCGCCAGCAGCCAAGAGTTGAGAAACACTGAAGCTTTCTTT.